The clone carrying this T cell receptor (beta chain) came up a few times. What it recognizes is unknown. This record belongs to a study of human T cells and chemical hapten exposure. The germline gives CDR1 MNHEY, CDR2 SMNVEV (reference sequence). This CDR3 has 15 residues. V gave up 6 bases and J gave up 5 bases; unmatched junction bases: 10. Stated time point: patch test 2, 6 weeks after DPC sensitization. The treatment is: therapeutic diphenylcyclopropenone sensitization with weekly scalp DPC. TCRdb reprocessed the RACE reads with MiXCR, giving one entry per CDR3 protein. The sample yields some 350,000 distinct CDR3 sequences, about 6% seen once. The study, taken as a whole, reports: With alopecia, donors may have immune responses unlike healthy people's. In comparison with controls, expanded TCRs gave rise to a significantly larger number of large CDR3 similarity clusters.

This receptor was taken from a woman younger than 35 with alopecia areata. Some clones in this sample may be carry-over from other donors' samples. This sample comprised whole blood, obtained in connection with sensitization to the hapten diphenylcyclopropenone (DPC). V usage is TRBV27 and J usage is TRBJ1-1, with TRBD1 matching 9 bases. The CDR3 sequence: CASRSTGTGLTEAFF. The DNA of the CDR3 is TGTGCCAGCAGAAGTACCGGGACAGGGCTTACTGAAGCTTTCTTT.